The 8 T cell receptor beta chains in this list originate from one sample, sequenced in a study of control samples from healthy donors and cancer patients. Profiled with immunoSEQ multiplex PCR; TCRdb holds only in-frame clones, not every one. The data hold roughly 120,000 clones, with over 85% observed a single time. Sequenced material: blood. The receptors derive from a man aged 30 to 39 in good health.

The chain joins TRBV7-8 to TRBJ2-7; D is perhaps TRBD1 or TRBD2 (5 bases each). The germline V gene encodes CDR1 SGHVS and CDR2 FQNEAQ. Trimming pared 5 bases from V and 1 base from J, leaving 12 bases between. This CDR3 has 14 amino acids. DNA for the CDR3: TGTGCCAGCAGCATTATCTGGGGGTCCTACGAGCAGTACTTC. This gives the protein CASSIIWGSYEQYF.

The J gene is TRBJ1-6, the V gene TRBV7-8; D is possibly TRBD1 (5 bases). CDR1 SGHVS and CDR2 FQNEAQ come from the germline V gene. V lost 2 bases and J lost 2, with 16 bases in between. The CDR3 covers 18 residues. As DNA, the CDR3 is TGTGCCAGCAGCTTAAGTCAGGGCCGTGGGGCCTATAATTCACCCCTCCACTTT. This codes for CASSLSQGRGAYNSPLHF.

J is TRBJ2-1 and V is TRBV12-1; TRBD1, the table's D call, was not compared with the DNA. TRBV12-1 is noted as a pseudogene. The CDR3 runs to 15 residues. CDR3 sequence: CASSFAGQCYNEQFF. For the CDR3, the DNA is TGTGCCAGCAGCTTTGCGGGACAGTGCTACAATGAGCAGTTCTTC.

The chain employs TRBV19 and TRBJ2-5; 9 bases line up with TRBD2. This CDR3 comprises 17 residues. With V trimmed by 2 bases and J by 1 base, 8 bases remained unmatched. Germline values: CDR1 LNHDA, CDR2 SQIVND (reference sequence). This chain's CDR3 is CASSILLAGDSQETQYF. CDR3 in DNA: TGTGCCAGTAGTATATTGTTAGCGGGGGATTCCCAAGAGACCCAGTACTTC. Full variable domain (remainder filled in from reference TRBV19 and TRBJ2-5): DGGITQSPKYLFRKEGQNVTLSCEQNLNHDAMYWYRQDPGQGLRLIYYSQIVNDFQKGDIAEGYSVSREKKESFPLTVTSAQKNPTAFYLCASSILLAGDSQETQYFGPGTRLLVL.

The chain joins TRBV19 to TRBJ2-2, with D unclear. Germline V gene data show CDR1 as LNHDA and CDR2 as SQIVND (reference sequence). V was cut by 6 bases and J by 6 bases, with 5 bases left in between. CDR3 size: 11 residues. The CDR3 is CASRDAGELFF. The CDR3 coding sequence is TGTGCCAGTAGGGACGCCGGGGAGCTGTTTTTT.

The chain carries TRBV19 and TRBJ2-7; D possibly corresponds to TRBD1 (6 bases). Looked up from germline, CDR1 is LNHDA and CDR2 is SQIVND (reference sequence). V lost 3 bases, J lost 0 bases, and 9 bases lay in between. The CDR3 has 14 residues. The CDR3 protein is CASSIQGTSYEQYF. The CDR3 nucleotides read TGTGCCAGTAGTATTCAGGGGACCTCCTACGAGCAGTACTTC.

The chain couples TRBV5-1 to TRBJ2-2, with a tentative D call TRBD2 (7 bases). The CDR3 extends over 16 amino acids. The germline V gene has CDR1 SGHRS and CDR2 YFSETQ. The germline V and J ends were trimmed by 3 bases and 7 bases, with 19 bases remaining between them. Here the CDR3 DNA reads TGCGCCAGCAGCTCGCAGACTGGGGGGGCCGTCGGGGAGCTGTTTTTT. Its protein product is CASSSQTGGAVGELFF.

This rearrangement joins TRBV27 to TRBJ1-4; 7 nucleotides line up with TRBD1. The germline V gene encodes CDR1 MNHEY and CDR2 SMNVEV (reference sequence). With V trimmed by 5 bases and J by 8 bases, 8 bases remained unmatched. This CDR3 comprises 14 residues. The CDR3: CASSPGQWYEKLFF. DNA of the CDR3: TGTGCCAGCAGTCCGGGACAGTGGTACGAAAAACTGTTTTTT.